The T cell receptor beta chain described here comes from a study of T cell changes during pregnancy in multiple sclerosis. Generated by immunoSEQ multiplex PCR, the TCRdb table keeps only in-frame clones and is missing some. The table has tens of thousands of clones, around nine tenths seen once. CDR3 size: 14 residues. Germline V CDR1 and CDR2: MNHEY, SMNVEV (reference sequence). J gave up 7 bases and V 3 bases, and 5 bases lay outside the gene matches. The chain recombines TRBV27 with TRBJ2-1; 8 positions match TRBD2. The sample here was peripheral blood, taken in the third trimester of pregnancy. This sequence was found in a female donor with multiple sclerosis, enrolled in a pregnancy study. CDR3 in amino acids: CASSFSGVQNEQFF. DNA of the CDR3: TGTGCCAGCAGTTTTAGCGGGGTGCAGAATGAGCAGTTCTTC.